This T cell receptor (beta chain) was found in a study of B cell selection in AIRE deficiency. General study findings and limits: Only around a tenth of around 3,800 shared Treg sequences were patient-specific; around 33% healthy-specific. Patient Tconv cells held around a third of Treg sequences shared by healthy donors. CDR3s were shorter in shared Treg sequences, reflecting few non-templated nucleotide insertions.

Profiling relied on immunoSEQ multiplex PCR, and the TCRdb table lists in-frame clones only, not all of them. Here the sample spans tens of thousands of clones, 95% to 98% being singletons. Conventional CD4 T cells were sorted as CD4+CD127+ cells. The CDR3 length is 15 residues. Between the trimmed V and J ends, which lost 2 bases and 6 bases, there was a span of 13 bases. The germline V gene encodes CDR1 MNHNS and CDR2 SASEGT. About this clone: No antigen is known for it.

The chain carries TRBV6-1 and TRBJ2-2; no definite D call. The receptor's source is a human donor with AIRE deficiency. Sequencing was performed on conventional CD4+ T cells sorted from PBMCs. The CDR3 coding sequence is TGTGCCAGCAGTGAATTCGGAGCTGTCTCCGGGGAGCTGTTTTTT. Its protein product is CASSEFGAVSGELFF.